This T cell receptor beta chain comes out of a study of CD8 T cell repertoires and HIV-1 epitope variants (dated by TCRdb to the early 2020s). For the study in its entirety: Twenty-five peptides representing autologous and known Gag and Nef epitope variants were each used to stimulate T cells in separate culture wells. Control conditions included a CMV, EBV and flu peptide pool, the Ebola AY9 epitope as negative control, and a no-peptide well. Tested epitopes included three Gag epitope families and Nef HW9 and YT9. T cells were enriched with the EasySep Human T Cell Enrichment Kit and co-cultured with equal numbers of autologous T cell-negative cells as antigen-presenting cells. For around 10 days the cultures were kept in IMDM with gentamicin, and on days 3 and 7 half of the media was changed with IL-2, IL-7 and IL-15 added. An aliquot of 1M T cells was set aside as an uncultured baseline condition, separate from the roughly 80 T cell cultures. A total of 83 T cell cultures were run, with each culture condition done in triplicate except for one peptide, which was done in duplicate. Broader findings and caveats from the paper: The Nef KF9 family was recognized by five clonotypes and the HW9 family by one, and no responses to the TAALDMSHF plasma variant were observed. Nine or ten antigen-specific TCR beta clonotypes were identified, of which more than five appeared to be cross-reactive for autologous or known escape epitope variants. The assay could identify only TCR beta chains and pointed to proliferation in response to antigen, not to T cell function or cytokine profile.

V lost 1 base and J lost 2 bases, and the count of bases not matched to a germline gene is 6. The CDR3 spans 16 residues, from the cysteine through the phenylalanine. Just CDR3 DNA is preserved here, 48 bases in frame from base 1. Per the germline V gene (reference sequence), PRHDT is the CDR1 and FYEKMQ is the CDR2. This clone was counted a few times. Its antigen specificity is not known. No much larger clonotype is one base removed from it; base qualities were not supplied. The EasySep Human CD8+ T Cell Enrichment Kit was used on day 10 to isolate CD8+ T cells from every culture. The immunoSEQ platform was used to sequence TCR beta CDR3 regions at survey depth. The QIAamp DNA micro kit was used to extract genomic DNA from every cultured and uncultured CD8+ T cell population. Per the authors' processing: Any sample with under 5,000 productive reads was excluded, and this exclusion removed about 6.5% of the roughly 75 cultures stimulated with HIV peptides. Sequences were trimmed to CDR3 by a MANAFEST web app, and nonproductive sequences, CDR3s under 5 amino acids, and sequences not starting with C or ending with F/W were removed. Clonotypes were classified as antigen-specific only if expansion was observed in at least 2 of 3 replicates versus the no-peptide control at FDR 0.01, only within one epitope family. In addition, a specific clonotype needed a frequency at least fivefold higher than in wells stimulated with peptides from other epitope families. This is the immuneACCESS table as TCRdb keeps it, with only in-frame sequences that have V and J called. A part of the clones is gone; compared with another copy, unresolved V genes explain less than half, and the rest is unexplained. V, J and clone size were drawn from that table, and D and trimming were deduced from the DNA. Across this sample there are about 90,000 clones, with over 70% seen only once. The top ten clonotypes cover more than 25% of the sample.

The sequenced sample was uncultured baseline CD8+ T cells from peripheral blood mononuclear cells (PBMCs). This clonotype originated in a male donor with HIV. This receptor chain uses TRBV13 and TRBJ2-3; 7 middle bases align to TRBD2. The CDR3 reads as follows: CASSLVGGGVTDTQYF. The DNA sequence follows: TGTGCCAGCAGCTTAGTAGGCGGGGGAGTCACAGATACGCAGTATTTT.